This entry lists 23 T cell receptor beta chains sequenced from one sample in a study of Graves' ophthalmopathy and Graves' hyperthyroidism. Amplification targeted the TCR beta CDR3 regions, with RNA transcripts as the source material. The first round was an RT-PCR with HTBI primers, and the second round was a multiplex PCR. A single record per CDR3 protein comes from TCRdb applying MiXCR to the multiplex PCR reads. The repertoire consists of 40,000 or so distinct CDR3 sequences, with 52% occurring once and the leading ten covering about 17%. The sequenced material came from peripheral blood. The receptors originated from an adult man with Graves' ophthalmopathy.

This chain links TRBV24-1 with TRBJ1-1; D ambiguous. Between the trimmed V and J ends, which lost 11 bases and 2 bases, there was a span of 14 bases. This CDR3 contains 13 residues. From germline, CDR1 is KGHDR and CDR2 SFDVKD. The CDR3 DNA reads TGTGCCATCAAATCGAGCAGAAACACTGAAGCTTTCTTT. Its translation is CAIKSSRNTEAFF.

The J gene is TRBJ2-5, the V gene TRBV20-1; TRBD2 agrees at 8 bases. The CDR3 has 14 residues. J was trimmed by 1 base and V by 1 base; bases with no gene match: 2. Germline CDR1 and CDR2: DFQATT and SNEGSKA (reference sequence). The CDR3 DNA sequence: TGCAGTGCTAGAGGAACTAGCGGCCAAGAGACCCAGTACTTC. It is translated as CSARGTSGQETQYF.

This chain links TRBV6-6 with TRBJ2-3, with D possibly being TRBD1 (6 bases). Germline-derived CDR1 and CDR2 are MNHNY and SVGAGI (reference sequence). The CDR3 spans 12 residues. Between the trimmed V and J ends, which lost 2 bases and 11 bases, there was a span of 11 bases. Here the CDR3 DNA reads TGTGCCAGCAGTTACCGGTCAGGGGAGCAGTATTTT. Translating gives CASSYRSGEQYF.

This clonotype was observed many times. The V and J genes are TRBV4-1 and TRBJ1-5; D not resolved. The germline V gene encodes CDR1 MGHRA and CDR2 YSYEKL. The CDR3 covers 13 residues. V gave up 0 bases and J gave up 8 bases, with 8 bases separating them. For the CDR3, the DNA is TGCGCCAGCAGCCAAGAAGATTGGGAGCCCCAGCATTTT. Its translation: CASSQEDWEPQHF.

This chain connects TRBV19 to TRBJ1-2; TRBD1 matches at 9 bases. V dropped 7 bases and J dropped 5; count of bases not matched to a gene: 23. This CDR3 comprises 19 residues. Per germline, CDR1 LNHDA and CDR2 SQIVND (reference sequence). For the CDR3, the DNA is TGTGCCAGTATACGGACAGGGGCGGGCACCGAGAGCGCACGATATGGCTACACCTTC. Protein sequence: CASIRTGAGTESARYGYTF.

V gene TRBV5-8 combines with J gene TRBJ2-7; D possibly corresponds to TRBD2 (5 bases). The CDR3 is made up of 14 amino acids. Germline lookup yields CDR1 SGHTS and CDR2 YDEGEE. CDR3 region: CAGSYLLARCEQYV. In nucleotides, the CDR3 is TGTGCCGGCAGCTACCTCTTAGCGCGATGCGAGCAGTACGTC.

Turning to this clonotype: Here the CDR3 omits its conserved ending phenylalanine or tryptophan, so a read error is the likely source. V and J are TRBV11-2 and TRBJ2-7; TRBD1 is a possible D gene (5 bases). Trimming shortened V by 1 base and J by 9 bases, and 10 bases separated the two germline ends. The CDR3 spans 12 residues. Per the germline V gene, CDR1 is SGHAT and CDR2 is FQNNGV. CDR3 bases: TGTGCCAGCAGCTTAGTAGGCAGGGTGCAGTACTGC. Translated: CASSLVGRVQYC.

This clonotype was counted many times. The V and J genes are TRBV27 and TRBJ2-2; no clear D. The CDR3 runs 13 residues. V lost 5 bases to trimming and J lost 8 bases, with 12 bases between them. CDR1 MNHEY and CDR2 SMNVEV come from the germline V gene (reference sequence). This CDR3 reads CASSPGWAGELFF. The CDR3 DNA reads as TGTGCCAGCAGTCCCGGGTGGGCTGGGGAGCTGTTTTTT.

Notes on this clonotype: One end of the junction varies from germline; a read error may be responsible. The V gene is TRBV12-3 or TRBV12-4, the J gene TRBJ1-1; tentative D call: TRBD1 (6 bases). This CDR3 has 12 amino acids. CDR3 in DNA: TGCGCCAGCAGTCCCTTGGACAGTAAAGCTTTCTTT. This codes for CASSPLDSKAFF.

Worth noting for this clonotype: An end of the junction does not agree with germline; a read error may underlie this. The V call is TRBV19, the J call TRBJ1-6; tentatively, D is TRBD1 (6 bases). Germline-derived CDR1 and CDR2 are LNHDA and SQIVND (reference sequence). This CDR3 comprises 10 residues. The CDR3 coding sequence is TGTGTCAGTAGGGGGACACCCCTCCACTTT. Protein sequence: CVSRGTPLHF.

The CDR3 DNA reads as TGTGCCACCAGCGGCGGGACAGGGGGCGTCGTAGATGGCTACACCTTC. Translated: CATSGGTGGVVDGYTF. This sequence joins TRBV15 and TRBJ1-2, with 12 bases aligning to TRBD1. The V and J ends lost 5 bases and 6 bases, in that order; junction bases with no gene match: 10. This CDR3 is built from 16 residues. Germline assignment: CDR1 LNHNV and CDR2 YYDKDF (reference sequence).

This clonotype was seen many times. The chain joins TRBV5-1 to TRBJ2-2; D not resolved. Trimming removed 0 bases from V and 3 bases from J, with 9 bases in between. The CDR3 has 15 residues. The germline V gene has CDR1 SGHRS and CDR2 YFSETQ. CDR3 in DNA: TGCGCCAGCAGCTTGGCCTTGGGGTACACCGGGGAGCTGTTTTTT. Protein sequence: CASSLALGYTGELFF.

This clonotype was picked up one time. The genes are TRBV5-1 and TRBJ2-7; tentatively, D is TRBD1 (6 bases). The CDR3 extends over 15 amino acids. Germline values: CDR1 SGHRS, CDR2 YFSETQ. Trimming stripped 0 bases from V and 2 bases from J, with 12 bases between. In DNA, the CDR3 is TGCGCCAGCAGCTTGGGGTTTAGGGGGACCTACGAGCAGTACTTC. Protein product: CASSLGFRGTYEQYF.

The V call is TRBV24-1, the J call TRBJ1-2; D ambiguous. The germline CDR1 and CDR2 sequences are KGHDR and SFDVKD. The CDR3 sequence is 18 residues long. V lost 3 bases to trimming and J lost 4 bases, with 23 bases between them. The CDR3 here is CATSDPKRAVWDPYGYTF. The CDR3 DNA sequence: TGTGCCACCAGTGATCCGAAAAGGGCCGTATGGGATCCCTATGGCTACACCTTC.

This CDR3 is CAGTKGTRTDTQYF. For the CDR3, the DNA is TGTGCTGGTACCAAAGGGACTCGCACAGATACGCAGTATTTT. The rearrangement joins TRBV30 to TRBJ2-3; D perhaps matches TRBD2 (6 bases). CDR3 length: 14 amino acids. The germline gives CDR1 GTSNPN, CDR2 SVGIG (reference sequence).

This clonotype was observed many times. The chain employs TRBV28 and TRBJ2-2; D is uncertain. Germline V gene sequence: CDR1 MDHEN, CDR2 SYDVKM. This CDR3 is built from 13 residues. The ends were cut back, 2 bases at V and 7 bases at J, with 8 bases in the middle. The CDR3 sequence: CASSLRSYGELFF. Here the CDR3 DNA reads TGTGCCAGCAGTTTACGTTCATACGGGGAGCTGTTTTTT.

This clonotype has a single count. One base away lies a much larger clone, so this may be a sequencing read error. The CDR3 region is CAWRVGDSSTRYTF. DNA of the CDR3: TGTGCCTGGCGTGTGGGGGACAGTTCGACCCGCTACACCTTC. The chain couples TRBV30 to TRBJ1-2; 7 bases line up with TRBD1. Germline lookup yields CDR1 GTSNPN and CDR2 SVGIG (reference sequence). This CDR3 is 14 amino acids long.

This clonotype has ten or more counts. V and J are TRBV6-5 and TRBJ2-4; perhaps TRBD2 as D (5 bases). The CDR3 is made up of 13 amino acids. Germline loops: CDR1 MNHEY, CDR2 SVGAGI. V lost 7 bases and J 1 base, leaving 8 bases between the germline ends. The CDR3 loop is CASTSMAKNIQYF. The CDR3 DNA is TGTGCCAGCACTAGCATGGCCAAAAACATTCAGTACTTC.

This chain uses TRBV7-9 with TRBJ2-5; D is unclear. The CDR3 contains 11 residues. CDR1 and CDR2 from the germline V gene are SEHNR and FQNEAQ (reference sequence). V lost 0 bases to trimming and J lost 9 bases, with 5 bases between them. CDR3 amino acids: CASSLAGSQYF. CDR3 in DNA: TGTGCCAGCAGCTTAGCCGGGTCCCAGTACTTC.

J is TRBJ2-3 and V is TRBV6-4; 7 positions agree with TRBD2. Per germline, CDR1 MRHNA and CDR2 SNTAGT. The CDR3 has 14 amino acids. Losses at the gene ends were 2 bases for V and 6 bases for J; bases not matched to a gene: 5. The CDR3 DNA reads TGTGCCAGCAGTGACCGGCGGGAGAGTGATACGCAGTATTTT. Encoded protein: CASSDRRESDTQYF.

The chain couples TRBV7-2 to TRBJ2-3; D might be TRBD1 or TRBD2, each matching 5 bases. The CDR3 loop spans 14 amino acids. Germline CDR1 and CDR2: SGHTA and FQGNSA. V lost 1 base to trimming and J lost 4 bases, with 9 bases between them. CDR3 in amino acids: CASSLDQGADTQYF. CDR3 nucleotide sequence: TGTGCCAGCAGCTTAGATCAGGGAGCAGATACGCAGTATTTT.

The V and J genes are TRBV6-5 and TRBJ2-7; D is possibly TRBD1 or TRBD2 (5 bases each). Germline V gene lookup returns CDR1 MNHEY and CDR2 SVGAGI. With 5 bases removed from V and 2 bases from J, the gap between germline ends came to 16 bases. The CDR3 is 15 amino acids. The CDR3 protein is CASSPTGTEAYEQYF. CDR3 DNA: TGTGCCAGCAGTCCGACCGGGACGGAGGCCTACGAGCAGTACTTC.

The rearrangement uses TRBV2 and TRBJ2-3; the match to TRBD1 covers 11 bases. With V trimmed by 5 bases and J by 1 base, 8 bases remained unmatched. The germline gives CDR1 SNHLY, CDR2 FYNNEI. This CDR3 spans 17 amino acids. CDR3 bases: TGTGCCAGCAGTTCAACGGGACAGGGGGTTGGCACAGATACGCAGTATTTT. This translates into CASSSTGQGVGTDTQYF. The variable domain in full, with the rest retrieved from reference TRBV2 and TRBJ2-3, is EPEVTQTPSHQVTQMGQEVILRCVPISNHLYFYWYRQILGQKVEFLVSFYNNEISEKSEIFDDQFSVERPDGSNFTLKIRSTKLEDSAMYFCASSSTGQGVGTDTQYFGPGTRLTVL.